These 6 T cell receptor beta chains came from one sample sequenced in a study of T cells expressing NK-cell markers. TCRdb reanalyzed the 5' RACE reads, giving one entry per CDR3 protein sequence and no DNA. Here the sample table reports about 460,000 distinct CDR3 sequences. Sample: blood T cells: a sorted CD56 or NKG2C T cell subset, CD4+ or CD8+ T cells, or bulk PBMC T cells (not recorded which). The receptors derive from a woman between 50 and 59 years old in good health.

V usage is TRBV6-6 and J usage is TRBJ2-1; TCRdb indicates TRBD1, and absent DNA this call remains unverified. In germline, CDR1 is MNHNY, CDR2 SVGAGI (reference sequence). The CDR3 spans 13 residues. Here the CDR3 reads CASSRDREGRRFF.

This rearrangement joins TRBV19 to TRBJ2-1; the D gene TCRdb calls, TRBD2, cannot be checked with no DNA. The CDR3 totals 17 residues. Per the germline V gene, CDR1 is LNHDA and CDR2 is SQIVND (reference sequence). The CDR3 protein is CASSTLPGTSGRNEQFF.

V gene TRBV12-3 or TRBV12-4 combines with J gene TRBJ2-7; the TRBD2 assignment by TCRdb is unverifiable without DNA. The CDR3 has 14 residues. The CDR3 here is CASRSSGASYEQYF.

This chain links TRBV18 with TRBJ2-5; the TCRdb call, TRBD1, lacks DNA for checking. CDR1 and CDR2 from the germline V gene are KGHSH and LQKENI. This CDR3 contains 16 residues. CDR3 residues: CASSRPGQSFQETQYF.

The chain is built from TRBV15 and TRBJ2-4. The CDR3 runs to 17 residues. Germline CDR1 and CDR2: LNHNV and YYDKDF (reference sequence). The CDR3: CATSGGAQGLTKNIQYF. Drawing the rest from reference TRBV15 and TRBJ2-4, the complete variable domain is DAMVIQNPRYQVTQFGKPVTLSCSQTLNHNVMYWYQQKSSQAPKLLFHYYDKDFNNEADTPDNFQSRRPNTSFCFLDIRSPGLGDTAMYLCATSGGAQGLTKNIQYFGAGTRLSVL.

The rearrangement joins TRBV9 to TRBJ2-6. The CDR3 contains 18 residues. Germline V gene data show CDR1 as SGDLS and CDR2 as YYNGEE. CDR3 sequence reads: CASSADIGPISGANVLTF.